A selection of T cell receptor beta chains follows, all from one sample in a study of T cell clones after liver transplantation. TCRdb keeps only in-frame clones here, not all; method: immunoSEQ multiplex PCR. Of some 50,000 clones in the sample, 60% to 75% were seen once. The source was CD4+ T cells from blood, collected at the 22-month timepoint. The source is a human patient who received a liver transplant. Some T cells may be provided by the graft donor. Each CDR3 is given without its conserved first and last residue.

J gene: TRBJ2-1; V gene: TRBV6-4; CDR3 length: 11; CDR3 protein: ASSTGGQVEQF
J gene: TRBJ2-1; V gene: TRBV6-5; CDR3 length: 13; CDR3 protein: ASSLGLSGYNEQF
J gene: TRBJ1-3; V gene: TRBV5-1; CDR3 length: 9; CDR3 protein: ASHFGNTIY
J gene: TRBJ2-1; V gene: TRBV18; CDR3 length: 13; CDR3 protein: ASSPSITAYNEQF
J gene: TRBJ2-2; V gene: TRBV27; CDR3 length: 13; CDR3 protein: ASSLLRAGTGELF
J gene: TRBJ1-1; V gene: TRBV4-1; CDR3 length: 12; CDR3 protein: ASSRPTGPTEAF
J gene: TRBJ2-1; V gene: TRBV6-1; CDR3 length: 12; CDR3 protein: ASRRGGDYNEQF
J gene: TRBJ1-6; V gene: TRBV2; CDR3 length: 13; CDR3 protein: ASSSGGQTNSPLH
J gene: TRBJ2-7; V gene: TRBV7-9; CDR3 length: 11; CDR3 protein: ASSLVSEYEQY
J gene: TRBJ1-5; V gene: TRBV4-1; CDR3 length: 16; CDR3 protein: ASSQVAGAVALQGPQH
J gene: TRBJ1-2; V gene: TRBV6-5; CDR3 length: 13; CDR3 protein: ASSGGRGWIYGYT
J gene: TRBJ2-4; V gene: TRBV6-6; CDR3 length: 13; CDR3 protein: ASSSHKGQGNIQY
J gene: TRBJ1-5; V gene: TRBV27; CDR3 length: 12; CDR3 protein: ASSLSDSNQPQH
J gene: TRBJ1-5; V gene: TRBV4-1; CDR3 length: 15; CDR3 protein: ASSPIPTGTGNQPQH
J gene: TRBJ1-6; V gene: TRBV19; CDR3 length: 17; CDR3 protein: ASSIFPGQTSSYNSPLH
J gene: TRBJ2-2; V gene: TRBV7-8; CDR3 length: 17; CDR3 protein: ASSPPNAGQGMRTGELF
J gene: TRBJ2-1; V gene: TRBV28; CDR3 length: 13; CDR3 protein: ASSSPGAPEDEQF
J gene: TRBJ2-2; V gene: TRBV7-9; CDR3 length: 12; CDR3 protein: ASSRSGGSGELF
J gene: TRBJ1-5; V gene: TRBV28; CDR3 length: 10; CDR3 protein: ASCDSNQPQH
J gene: TRBJ1-4; V gene: TRBV4-2; CDR3 length: 14; CDR3 protein: ASSQDPGQGEEKLF
J gene: TRBJ2-7; V gene: TRBV28; CDR3 length: 12; CDR3 protein: ASQTLRGSDEQY
J gene: TRBJ1-4; V gene: TRBV11-2; CDR3 length: 12; CDR3 protein: ASRIPGQDEKLF
J gene: TRBJ1-1; V gene: TRBV29-1; CDR3 length: 10; CDR3 protein: SVRTGDPEAF